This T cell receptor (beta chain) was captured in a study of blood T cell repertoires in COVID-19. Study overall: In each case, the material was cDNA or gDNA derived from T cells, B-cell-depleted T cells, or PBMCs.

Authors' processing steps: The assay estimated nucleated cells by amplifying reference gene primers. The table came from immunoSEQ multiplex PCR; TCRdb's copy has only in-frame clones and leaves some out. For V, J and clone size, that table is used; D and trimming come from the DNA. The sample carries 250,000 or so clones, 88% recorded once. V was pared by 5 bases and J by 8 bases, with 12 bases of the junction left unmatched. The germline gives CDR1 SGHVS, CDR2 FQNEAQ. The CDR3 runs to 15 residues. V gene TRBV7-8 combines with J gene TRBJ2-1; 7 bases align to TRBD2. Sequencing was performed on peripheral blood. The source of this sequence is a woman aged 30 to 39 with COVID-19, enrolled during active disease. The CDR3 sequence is CASSLGLPEVDEQFF. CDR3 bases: TGTGCCAGCAGCCTGGGACTACCGGAGGTCGATGAGCAGTTCTTC.